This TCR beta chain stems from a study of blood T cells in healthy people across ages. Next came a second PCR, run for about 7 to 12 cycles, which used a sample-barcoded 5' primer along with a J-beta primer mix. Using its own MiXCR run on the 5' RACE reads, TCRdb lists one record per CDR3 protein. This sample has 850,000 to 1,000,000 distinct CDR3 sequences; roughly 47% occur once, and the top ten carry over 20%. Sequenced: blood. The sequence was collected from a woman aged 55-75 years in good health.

The CDR3 nucleotides read TGTGCCAGCAGTTACTCAACAGGTAGCACAGATACGCAGTATTTT. Residues: CASSYSTGSTDTQYF. The rearrangement uses TRBV12-3 or TRBV12-4 and TRBJ2-3; a weak D match, TRBD1 (5 bases). The CDR3 length is 15 residues. V was pared by 4 bases and J by 0 bases, with 11 bases between.